This TCR beta chain was observed in a study of shared clonotypes between healthy human individuals (dated by TCRdb to the early 2020s). Broadly, across the study: A couple of women and three men aged 18 to 49 years were included in the cohort. For each donor, three plates each were used for CD4 naive and CD4 memory, two plates were used for CD8 naive, and one plate was used for CD8 memory. To estimate repertoire size and how much clonotype sharing occurs between individuals, the study deeply sequenced the blood TCR repertoires of five healthy adults. Libraries were prepared and TCR repertoires were sequenced by different laboratories using diverse techniques, in order to increase sequencing depth and limit assay-specific biases. Between about 0.8 and 9 billion PBMCs per donor were obtained by leukapheresis. Beyond this particular receptor, the publication reports: Compared with non-shared clonotypes, the clonotypes found in all four sorted-subset donors had higher generation probabilities. Based on pairwise subsampling, the degree of clonotype sharing among donors was expected to be affected by sequencing depth. Estimated clonotype richness was generally larger for naive than for memory subsets. Only blood was sampled, and tissue TCR repertoires likely differ from those in blood. The genetic and exposure-history diversity represented was limited by the small number of donors. Even with the large sequencing depth, rarefaction of the sorted-subset datasets indicated that sequencing was incomplete. When several donors were compared, the shared fraction of clonotypes was approximately 5% for naive CD4, roughly 3.3% for naive CD8, roughly 2.3% for memory CD4, and 0.4% for memory CD8.

Using the deep immunoSEQ assay, multiplex PCR amplified TCR CDR3 regions from genomic DNA. Extracted genomic DNA from each cell subset was spread evenly across all wells of several immunoSEQ 96-well plates, with each plate serving as a replicate. For sorted subsets, each replicate PCR was loaded with approximately 190 ng genomic DNA, equivalent to 30,000 or so T cell genomes. Purified libraries were measured with a Qubit 3.0 fluorometer, size-checked on a Bioanalyzer 2100, and measured again with the KAPA Library Quantification kit. A separate single-read 150-cycle Illumina NextSeq 550 flow cell was used to sequence each immunoSEQ 96-well plate. In the authors' own workflow: Because the immunoSEQ output held only junctional sequences and lacked quality scores, the filtering could not match the filtering applied to full-length reads. Sequences were annotated with PyIR, a Python wrapper for IgBLAST v1.9, and V/J genes and CDR3 were assigned using IMGT germline references. Reads were removed for weak V/J assignments (E-value above 1e-6), missing CDR3, stop codons, out-of-frame junctions, or ambiguous translated residues. V3J clonotypes were defined as sequences sharing the same inferred V gene, J gene, and CDR3 amino acid sequence. The percentage overlap between two repertoires was calculated by dividing the number of shared unique clonotypes by the size of the smaller repertoire. Three approaches were used to assess repertoire richness: RTK rarefaction, the Chao1 estimator, and Recon v2.1 estimates of unobserved clonotypes. Generation probabilities were computed with OLGA for all TCRbeta clonotypes obtained by the gDNA method from a few donors. The source is immuneACCESS, and TCRdb retained only in-frame sequences with V and J called. Part of the clones is not carried over; for the studies checked, unresolved V genes explain less than half of this, and the remainder is unexplained. V and J calls and clone size follow that table, whereas D and trimming were derived from the DNA. For this sample there are roughly 850,000 clones; 95% to 97% appear just once. The ten biggest clones cover about 0.21% of the sample.

Note on this clone: Its antigen is not yet known. No clone much larger than this one lies a single base away; base qualities are absent.

CD8 naive samples were CD45RO-negative cells positively selected for CCR7, giving a CD45RA+CCR7+ population that excluded TemRA cells. Healthy HIV-negative adults with no recently reported acute infections or vaccinations were included as donors. Every donor was a Caucasian adult residing in Nashville, Tennessee, USA. After blood collection by leukapheresis, PBMCs were isolated using Ficoll-Histopaque density gradient centrifugation and then cryopreserved in the vapor phase of liquid nitrogen. Analytical flow cytometry was used to check the purity and quantity of every magnetically sorted T cell population. Each sorted fraction had its genomic DNA isolated and then quantified by UV absorbance on a Nanodrop 2000c. Sequenced input: naive CD8+ T cells sorted from blood. Explained via the paper, the cell subset or site label denotes: CD45RA+CCR7+. This TCR came from a man aged 30-40 years in good health.

The sequenced DNA is TGTGCCAGCGGTGCTGGGGCCAACGTCCTGACTTTC. Translated, this gives CASGAGANVLTF. The V and J segments used are TRBV6-5 and TRBJ2-6; confidence is insufficient to name the D gene. CDR1 and CDR2, looked up from the germline V gene, are MNHEY and SVGAGI. There are 12 amino acids in the CDR3, from cysteine to phenylalanine inclusive. Left in the record is the CDR3 DNA by itself, 36 bases read in frame from the first base. The junction shows trimming of 8 bases on V and 2 bases on J, plus 4 bases between the germline ends.